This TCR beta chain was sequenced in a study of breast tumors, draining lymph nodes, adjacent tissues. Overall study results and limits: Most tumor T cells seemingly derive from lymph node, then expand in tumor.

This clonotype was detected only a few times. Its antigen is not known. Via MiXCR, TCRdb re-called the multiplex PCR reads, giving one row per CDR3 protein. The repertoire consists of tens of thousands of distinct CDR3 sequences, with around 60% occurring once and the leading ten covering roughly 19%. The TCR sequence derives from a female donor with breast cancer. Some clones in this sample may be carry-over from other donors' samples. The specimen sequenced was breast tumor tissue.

The CDR3 loop reads CATDGTGSSPLHF. The CDR3 DNA reads TGTGCCACCGACGGGACAGGGAGTTCACCCCTCCACTTT. The V and J genes are TRBV2 and TRBJ1-6; 9 nucleotides align to TRBD1. The CDR3 loop spans 13 amino acids. CDR1 and CDR2 (germline): SNHLY, FYNNEI. The V gene end was trimmed by 10 bases and the J gene end by 9 bases; junction bases not matched to a gene: 7.